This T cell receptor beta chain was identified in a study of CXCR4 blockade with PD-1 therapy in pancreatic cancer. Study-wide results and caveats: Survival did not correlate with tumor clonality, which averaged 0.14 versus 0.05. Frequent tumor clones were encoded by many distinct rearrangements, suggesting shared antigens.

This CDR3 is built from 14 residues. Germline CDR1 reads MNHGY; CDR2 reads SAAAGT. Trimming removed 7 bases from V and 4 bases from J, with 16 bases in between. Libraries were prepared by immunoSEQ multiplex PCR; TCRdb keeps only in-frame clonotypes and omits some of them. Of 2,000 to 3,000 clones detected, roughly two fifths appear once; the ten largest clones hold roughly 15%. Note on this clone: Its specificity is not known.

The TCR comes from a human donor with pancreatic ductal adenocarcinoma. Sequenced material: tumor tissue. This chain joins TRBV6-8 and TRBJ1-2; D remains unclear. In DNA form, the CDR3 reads TGTGCCAGCAAGTGGGTACCCTCAAGCTATGGCTACACCTTC. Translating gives CASKWVPSSYGYTF.